This T cell receptor beta chain was captured in a study of blood T cell repertoires in COVID-19. Participants, roughly 18 to 89 years old, spanned fewer than 30 US areas. Participants were placed into cohorts based on the clinical history they reported. Data came from immunoSEQ multiplex PCR; TCRdb stores just in-frame clones and leaves some out. The sample contains approximately 200,000 clones, approximately 83% of which appear only once. V shed 2 bases and J 8 bases; nucleotides not matched to a gene: 5. In germline, CDR1 is MNHEY, CDR2 SMNVEV (reference sequence). There are 15 residues in the CDR3.

V and J are TRBV27 and TRBJ2-4, with TRBD2 matching 11 bases. The source material was PBMCs or T cells enriched from blood (not recorded which). The source is a woman in her thirties or forties with acute COVID-19. The CDR3 region is CASSLTSGSRDIQYF. The CDR3 DNA reads as TGTGCCAGCAGTTTAACTAGCGGGAGTAGGGACATTCAGTACTTC.